This T cell receptor (beta chain) was retrieved from a study of T cell responses to AZD1222 COVID-19 vaccine. The study, taken as a whole, reports: Regions left unmutated in variants are reportedly the target of nearly half of spike-specific TCRs. Spike-specific TCR breadth and depth were elevated following two AZD1222 doses.

CDR3 size: 16 residues. Germline CDR1 and CDR2: SGHRS and YFSETQ. Trimming removed 3 bases from V and 4 bases from J; junction bases left unmatched: 7. Profiled with immunoSEQ multiplex PCR; TCRdb holds only in-frame clones, not every one. The repertoire has 100,000 to 150,000 clones, 75% to 95% of them found once; the top ten carry less than 9%. Turning to this clone: Its antigen is currently unknown.

The rearrangement links TRBV5-1 to TRBJ2-2; 9 positions match TRBD2. This clonotype originated in an adult in good health. The material was peripheral blood, obtained on day 0 of AZD1222 vaccination. The CDR3 DNA follows: TGCGCCAGCAGCTCCGCGGGGGGGCGAGGCACCGGGGAGCTGTTTTTT. Its translation is CASSSAGGRGTGELFF.